The 5 T cell receptor beta chains below were found in one sample sequenced in a study of shared clonotypes between healthy human individuals. Measured with immunoSEQ multiplex PCR; TCRdb has only the in-frame clones, and not every one. The data hold about 980,000 clones, with over 60% observed a single time. Material for sequencing was memory CD4+ T cells sorted from blood. Subset here: CD45RA-negative fraction. The receptors derive from a man aged 18 to 29 in good health.

This clone was observed once. The chain carries TRBV18 and TRBJ1-4, with 10 bases matching TRBD1. With 2 bases clipped from V and 8 bases from J, the junction kept 11 bases outside the gene matches. Germline V gene data show CDR1 as KGHSH and CDR2 as LQKENI. This CDR3 has 17 residues. In nucleotides, the CDR3 is TGTGCCAGCTCACCAGGGACAGGGGAGATTGGATCGGAAAAACTGTTTTTT. It is translated as CASSPGTGEIGSEKLFF.

The chain is built from TRBV7-9 and TRBJ1-1; no definite D call. Trimming left V 1 base short and J 1 base short, with 7 bases between. Germline CDR1 and CDR2: SEHNR and FQNEAQ (reference sequence). The CDR3 contains 14 residues. CDR3 DNA sequence: TGTGCCAGCAGCTTAGTGGGCGGGAACACTGAAGCTTTCTTT. Amino acid sequence: CASSLVGGNTEAFF.

Regarding this clone: This sample includes further DNA sequences coding for the same CDR3. This rearrangement joins TRBV6-6 to TRBJ2-5; D is unclear. Germline assignment: CDR1 MNHNY and CDR2 SVGAGI (reference sequence). The V end was cut by 4 bases, the J end by 1 base, with 1 base between. CDR3 length: 11 residues. The CDR3 DNA follows: TGTGCCAGCAGTTCCCAAGAGACCCAGTACTTC. Its translation is CASSSQETQYF.

CDR3 in amino acids: CASSSPEGVDTQYF. The CDR3 DNA sequence: TGTGCCAGCAGCTCTCCGGAGGGAGTAGATACGCAGTATTTT. The chain recombines TRBV5-4 with TRBJ2-3; D may be TRBD2 (6 bases). The CDR3 totals 14 residues. V dropped 3 bases and J dropped 5 bases, with 13 bases sitting between them. Germline CDR1 SGHNT, CDR2 YYREEE (reference sequence).

The V and J genes are TRBV9 and TRBJ1-3, with TRBD1 as a possible D gene (6 bases). The CDR3 extends over 15 amino acids. With 4 bases removed from V and 4 bases from J, the gap between germline ends came to 15 bases. Germline CDR1 and CDR2: SGDLS and YYNGEE. The CDR3 protein is CASSPPGARGNTIYF. The CDR3 region has the DNA TGTGCCAGCAGCCCCCCGGGGGCGAGGGGAAACACCATATATTTT.